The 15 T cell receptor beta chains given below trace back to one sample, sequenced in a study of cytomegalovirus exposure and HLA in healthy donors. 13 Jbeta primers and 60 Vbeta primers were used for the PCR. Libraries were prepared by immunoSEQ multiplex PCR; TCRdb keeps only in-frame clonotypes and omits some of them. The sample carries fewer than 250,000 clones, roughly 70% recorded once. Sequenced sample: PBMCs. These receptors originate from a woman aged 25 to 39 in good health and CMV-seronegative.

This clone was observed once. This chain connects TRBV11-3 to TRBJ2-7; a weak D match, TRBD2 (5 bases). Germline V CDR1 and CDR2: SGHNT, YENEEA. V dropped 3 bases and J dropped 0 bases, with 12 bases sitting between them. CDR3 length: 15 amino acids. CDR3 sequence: CASSFRQGSSYEQYF. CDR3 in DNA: TGTGCCAGCAGCTTCCGACAAGGGAGCTCCTACGAGCAGTACTTC. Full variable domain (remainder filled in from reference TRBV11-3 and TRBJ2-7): EAGVVQSPRYKIIEKKQPVAFWCNPISGHNTLYWYLQNLGQGPELLIRYENEEAVDDSQLPKDRFSAERLKGVDSTLKIQPAELGDSAVYLCASSFRQGSSYEQYFGPGTRLTVT.

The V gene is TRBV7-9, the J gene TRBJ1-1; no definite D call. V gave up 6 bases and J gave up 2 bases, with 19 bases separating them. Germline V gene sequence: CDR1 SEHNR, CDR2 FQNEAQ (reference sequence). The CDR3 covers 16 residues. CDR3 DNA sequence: TGTGCCAGCAGGCGGCCGGGAAGAATCGAAAACACTGAAGCTTTCTTT. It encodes CASRRPGRIENTEAFF.

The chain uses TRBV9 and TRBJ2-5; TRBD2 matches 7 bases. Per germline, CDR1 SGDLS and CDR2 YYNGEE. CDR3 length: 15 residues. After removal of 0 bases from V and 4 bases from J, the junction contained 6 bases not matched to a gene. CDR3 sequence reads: CASSVAGGRGETQYF. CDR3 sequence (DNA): TGTGCCAGCAGCGTAGCTGGCGGGAGAGGAGAGACCCAGTACTTC.

The CDR3 coding sequence is TGTGCCAGCTCACCACAGGGGGGGATGAACACTGAAGCTTTCTTT. Translation gives CASSPQGGMNTEAFF. The V gene is TRBV18, the J gene TRBJ1-1, with TRBD1 as a possible D gene (6 bases). The V gene's germline CDR1 is KGHSH and CDR2 LQKENI. V was trimmed by 1 base and J by 0 bases, leaving 9 bases between them. The CDR3 has 15 amino acids.

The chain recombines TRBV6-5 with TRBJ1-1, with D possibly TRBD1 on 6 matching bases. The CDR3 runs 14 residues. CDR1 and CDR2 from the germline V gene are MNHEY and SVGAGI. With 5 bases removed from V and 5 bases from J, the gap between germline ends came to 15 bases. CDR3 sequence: CASSQTGRSTEAFF. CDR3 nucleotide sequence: TGTGCCAGCAGTCAGACAGGTCGGAGTACTGAAGCTTTCTTT.

This CDR3 is CASSLGGGAGSLHF. The CDR3 coding sequence is TGTGCCAGCAGCTTAGGGGGCGGGGCCGGATCCCTCCACTTT. The chain recombines TRBV7-2 with TRBJ1-6, with D possibly being TRBD1 (5 bases). The CDR3 extends over 14 amino acids. The V end was cut by 1 base, the J end by 14 bases, with 15 bases between. Germline V CDR1 and CDR2: SGHTA, FQGNSA.

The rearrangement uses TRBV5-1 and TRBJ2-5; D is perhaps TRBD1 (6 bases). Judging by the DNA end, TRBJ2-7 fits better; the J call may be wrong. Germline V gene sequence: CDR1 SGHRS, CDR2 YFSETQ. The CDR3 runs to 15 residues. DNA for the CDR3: TGCGCCAGCAGCTTGGTACAGGGTTTCAGCTACGAGCAGTACTTC. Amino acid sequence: CASSLVQGFSYEQYF.

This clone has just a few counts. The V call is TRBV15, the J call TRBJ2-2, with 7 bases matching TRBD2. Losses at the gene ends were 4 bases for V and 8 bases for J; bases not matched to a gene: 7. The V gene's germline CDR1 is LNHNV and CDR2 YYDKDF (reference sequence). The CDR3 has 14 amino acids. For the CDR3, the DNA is TGTGCCACCAGCATTACTAGCGATATGGGGGAGCTGTTTTTT. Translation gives CATSITSDMGELFF.

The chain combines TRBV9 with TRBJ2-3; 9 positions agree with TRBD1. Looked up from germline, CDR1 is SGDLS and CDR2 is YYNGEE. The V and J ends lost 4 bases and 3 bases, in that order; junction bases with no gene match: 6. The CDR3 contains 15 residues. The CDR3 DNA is TGTGCCAGCAGCACGACCGGGACAGGGACAGATACGCAGTATTTT. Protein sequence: CASSTTGTGTDTQYF.

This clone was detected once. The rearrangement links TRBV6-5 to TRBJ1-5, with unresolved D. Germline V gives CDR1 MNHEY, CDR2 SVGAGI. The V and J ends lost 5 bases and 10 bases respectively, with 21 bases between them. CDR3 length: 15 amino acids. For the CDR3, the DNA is TGTGCCAGCAGTATACAAGCCGGATACAGTGCTCCCCAGCATTTT. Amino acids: CASSIQAGYSAPQHF.

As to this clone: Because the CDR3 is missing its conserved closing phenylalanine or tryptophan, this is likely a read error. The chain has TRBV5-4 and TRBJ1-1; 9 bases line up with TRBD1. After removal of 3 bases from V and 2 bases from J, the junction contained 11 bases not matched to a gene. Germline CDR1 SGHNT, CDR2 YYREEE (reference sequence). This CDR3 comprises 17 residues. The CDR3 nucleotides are TGTGCCAGCAGCTCTATAACGGGACAGGGCCCAAACACTGAAGCTTTCTTG. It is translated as CASSSITGQGPNTEAFL.

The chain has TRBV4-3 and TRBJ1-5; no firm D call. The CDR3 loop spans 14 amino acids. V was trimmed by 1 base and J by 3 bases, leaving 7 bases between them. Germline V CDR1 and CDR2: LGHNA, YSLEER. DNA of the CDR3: TGCGCCAGCAGCCAAGGCCCGGTCAATCAGCCCCAGCATTTT. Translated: CASSQGPVNQPQHF.

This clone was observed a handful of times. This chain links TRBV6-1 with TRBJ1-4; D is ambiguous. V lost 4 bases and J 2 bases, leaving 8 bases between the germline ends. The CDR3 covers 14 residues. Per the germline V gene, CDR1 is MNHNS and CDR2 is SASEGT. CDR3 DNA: TGTGCCAGCAGTGCAACTACGACTAATGAAAAACTGTTTTTT. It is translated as CASSATTTNEKLFF.

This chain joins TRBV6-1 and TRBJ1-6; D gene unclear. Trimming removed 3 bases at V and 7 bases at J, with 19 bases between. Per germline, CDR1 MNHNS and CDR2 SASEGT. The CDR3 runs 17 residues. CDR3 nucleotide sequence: TGTGCCAGCAGTGAGGCGGTGCCCTCTACCCTCAATTCACCCCTCCACTTT. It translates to CASSEAVPSTLNSPLHF.

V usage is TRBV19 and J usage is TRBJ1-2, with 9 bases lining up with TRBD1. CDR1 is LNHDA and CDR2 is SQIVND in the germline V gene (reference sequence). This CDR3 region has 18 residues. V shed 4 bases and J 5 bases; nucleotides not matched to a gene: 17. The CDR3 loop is CASSRRGTGPTSGYGYTF. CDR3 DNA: TGTGCCAGTAGTAGGAGGGGGACAGGGCCTACCTCTGGATATGGCTACACCTTC.